These 11 T cell receptor beta chains were all obtained from the same sample, sequenced in a study of blood T cell repertoires in COVID-19. Repertoires were generated with immunoSEQ multiplex PCR, while TCRdb's copy carries only in-frame clones and drops some. Here the sample spans more than 200,000 clones, approximately 80% being singletons. Sequenced material: PBMCs or T cells enriched from blood (not recorded which). The receptors originated from a man aged 25 to 45 with acute COVID-19.

The chain recombines TRBV6-5 with TRBJ2-5; 7 bases line up with TRBD2. Trimming removed 6 bases from V and 4 bases from J; junction bases left unmatched: 11. Germline lookup yields CDR1 MNHEY and CDR2 SVGAGI. The CDR3 has 15 residues. This CDR3 reads CASRSSGAAGETQYF. In DNA form, the CDR3 reads TGTGCCAGCAGATCCAGCGGGGCGGCGGGAGAGACCCAGTACTTC.

The J gene is TRBJ2-2, the V gene TRBV11-2, with a weak D call TRBD1 (5 bases). The CDR3 loop spans 17 amino acids. The germline V gene encodes CDR1 SGHAT and CDR2 FQNNGV. The V end lost 5 bases, the J end lost 1 base, and 17 bases lay between the germline ends. The CDR3 reads CASSRVLKGRNTGELFF. The CDR3 DNA reads as TGTGCCAGCAGCCGTGTTCTGAAGGGGCGGAACACCGGGGAGCTGTTTTTT.

This clone was counted a few times. The V call is TRBV3-1 (or the pseudogene TRBV3-2), the J call TRBJ2-5; TRBD2 agrees at 10 bases. Germline loops: CDR1 LGHDT, CDR2 YNNKEL (reference sequence). The CDR3 has 14 residues. Trimming removed 0 bases from V and 5 bases from J; junction bases left unmatched: 0. The CDR3 is CASSQDSGGETQYF. CDR3 nucleotide sequence: TGTGCCAGCAGCCAAGATAGCGGGGGGGAGACCCAGTACTTC.

The chain carries TRBV10-1 and TRBJ1-5, with 7 bases matching TRBD1. CDR1 and CDR2 from the germline V gene are WNHNN and SYGVQD (reference sequence). Trimming took 1 base from V and 5 from J; bases not matched to a gene: 8. The CDR3 runs 16 residues. As DNA, the CDR3 is TGCGCCAGCAGTGAGTTGTCAGGGGGTATCTATCAGCCCCAGCATTTT. Translated, it gives CASSELSGGIYQPQHF.

V and J are TRBV5-6 and TRBJ1-2; 7 bases fit TRBD1. This CDR3 comprises 11 residues. V lost 1 base and J lost 12; bases outside the gene matches: 3. Germline V gives CDR1 SGHDT, CDR2 YYEEEE. CDR3 sequence: CASSLRGGHTF. The CDR3 DNA is TGTGCCAGCAGCTTGCGAGGGGGCCACACCTTC.

V usage is TRBV18 and J usage is TRBJ1-1, with D tentatively TRBD1 (6 bases). The ends were cut back, 3 bases at V and 10 bases at J, with 15 bases in the middle. This CDR3 region has 13 residues. CDR1 KGHSH and CDR2 LQKENI come from the germline V gene. The CDR3 DNA reads TGTGCCAGCTCACCCTTAGCACAGGGTCGAGCTTTCTTT. Translating gives CASSPLAQGRAFF.

This chain links TRBV2 with TRBJ1-1; unclear D gene. V was shortened by 2 bases and J by 0 bases, with 19 bases between the two germline ends. Germline V gives CDR1 SNHLY, CDR2 FYNNEI. The CDR3 length is 18 residues. CDR3 sequence reads: CASSEKQPFSNMNTEAFF. CDR3 sequence (DNA): TGTGCCAGCAGTGAAAAACAGCCCTTCAGTAACATGAACACTGAAGCTTTCTTT.

The chain links TRBV27 to TRBJ1-5, with D possibly TRBD1 on 5 matching bases. The ends were cut back, 2 bases at V and 9 bases at J, with 11 bases in the middle. The CDR3 has 13 amino acids. Germline assignment: CDR1 MNHEY and CDR2 SMNVEV (reference sequence). The CDR3 DNA reads as TGTGCCAGCAGTTTAGGGGGGACTGGGCCCCAGCATTTT. Its translation: CASSLGGTGPQHF.

The sample holds a few counts of this clone. V is TRBV2 and J is TRBJ2-1, with 8 bases aligning to TRBD2. The junction had 4 bases not matched to a gene; V was cut back by 4 bases and J by 2 bases. Germline CDR1 reads SNHLY; CDR2 reads FYNNEI. CDR3 length: 15 residues. Here the CDR3 DNA reads TGTGCCAGCAGTGTAACGGGGGGGCCCTACAATGAGCAGTTCTTC. This gives the protein CASSVTGGPYNEQFF.

The V and J genes are TRBV7-9 and TRBJ1-1; 8 bases are a match to TRBD1. Trimming took 1 base from V and 4 from J; bases not matched to a gene: 2. CDR1 is SEHNR, CDR2 FQNEAQ, per germline (reference sequence). This CDR3 comprises 14 residues. The DNA of the CDR3 is TGTGCCAGCAGCTTAGGAGGACAGGGCACTGAAGCTTTCTTT. Its translation: CASSLGGQGTEAFF.

This rearrangement joins TRBV18 to TRBJ1-3; tentatively, D is TRBD1 (6 bases). Deletions cut 3 bases from V and 0 bases from J, with 6 bases between. Per the germline V gene, CDR1 is KGHSH and CDR2 is LQKENI. The CDR3 length is 14 residues. DNA for the CDR3: TGTGCCAGCTCACCGGACAGCTCTGGAAACACCATATATTTT. Translated: CASSPDSSGNTIYF. The whole variable domain, remainder taken from reference TRBV18 and TRBJ1-3, is NAGVMQNPRHLVRRRGQEARLRCSPMKGHSHVYWYRQLPEEGLKFMVYLQKENIIDESGMPKERFSAEFPKEGPSILRIQQVVRGDSAAYFCASSPDSSGNTIYFGEGSWLTVV.